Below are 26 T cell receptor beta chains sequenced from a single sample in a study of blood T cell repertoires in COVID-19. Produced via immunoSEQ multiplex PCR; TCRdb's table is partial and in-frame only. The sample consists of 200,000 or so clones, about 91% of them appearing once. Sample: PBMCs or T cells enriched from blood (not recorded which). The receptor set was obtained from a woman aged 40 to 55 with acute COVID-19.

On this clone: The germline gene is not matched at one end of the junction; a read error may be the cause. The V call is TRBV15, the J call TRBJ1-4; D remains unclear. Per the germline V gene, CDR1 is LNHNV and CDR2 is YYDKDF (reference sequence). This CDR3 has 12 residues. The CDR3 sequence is CATSSTNGKLFF. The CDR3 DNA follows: TGTGCCACCAGCAGTACTAATGGAAAACTGTTTTTT.

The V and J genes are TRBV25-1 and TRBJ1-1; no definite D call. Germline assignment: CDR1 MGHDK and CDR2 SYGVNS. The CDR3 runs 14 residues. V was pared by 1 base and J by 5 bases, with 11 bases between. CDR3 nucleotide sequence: TGTGCCAGCAGTGAATCACGGGTAACGACTGAAGCTTTCTTT. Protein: CASSESRVTTEAFF.

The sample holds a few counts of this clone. CDR3 loop: CASSDEEFTEAFF. CDR3 sequence (DNA): TGTGCCAGCAGTGACGAGGAGTTCACTGAAGCTTTCTTT. The V call is TRBV6-4, the J call TRBJ1-1; D gene ambiguous. Germline assignment: CDR1 MRHNA and CDR2 SNTAGT. Trimming took 2 bases from V and 4 from J, leaving 8 bases between them. This CDR3 has 13 residues.

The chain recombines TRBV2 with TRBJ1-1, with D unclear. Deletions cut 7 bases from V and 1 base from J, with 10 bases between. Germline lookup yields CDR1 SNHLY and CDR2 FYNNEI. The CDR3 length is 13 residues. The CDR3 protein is CASKAQENTEAFF. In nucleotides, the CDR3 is TGTGCCAGCAAAGCCCAGGAGAACACTGAAGCTTTCTTT.

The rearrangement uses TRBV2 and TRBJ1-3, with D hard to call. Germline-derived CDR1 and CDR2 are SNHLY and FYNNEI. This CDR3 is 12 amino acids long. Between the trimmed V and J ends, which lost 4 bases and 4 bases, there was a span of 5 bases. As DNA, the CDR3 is TGTGCCAGCAGTGCACAGGGAAACACCATATATTTT. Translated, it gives CASSAQGNTIYF.

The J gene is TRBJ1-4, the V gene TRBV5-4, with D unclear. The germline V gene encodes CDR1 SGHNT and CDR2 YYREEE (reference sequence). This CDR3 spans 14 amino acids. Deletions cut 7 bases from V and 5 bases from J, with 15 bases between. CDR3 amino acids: CASGPFGENEKLFF. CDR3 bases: TGTGCCAGCGGCCCGTTCGGGGAAAATGAAAAACTGTTTTTT.

CDR3: CASSVVSSGRVGNEQFF. The CDR3 region has the DNA TGTGCCAGCAGCGTAGTGTCTAGCGGGAGGGTTGGTAATGAGCAGTTCTTC. V is TRBV9 and J is TRBJ2-1, with 12 bases aligning to TRBD2. This CDR3 has 17 amino acids. Trimming at V came to 0 bases and at J to 7 bases, leaving 8 bases not matched to a gene. Germline CDR1 is SGDLS and CDR2 is YYNGEE.

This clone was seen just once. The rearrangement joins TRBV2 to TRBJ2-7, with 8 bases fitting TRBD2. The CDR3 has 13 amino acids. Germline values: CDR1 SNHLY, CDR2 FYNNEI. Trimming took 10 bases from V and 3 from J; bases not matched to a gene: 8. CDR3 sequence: CATNSGIVYEQYV. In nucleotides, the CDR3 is TGTGCCACCAATAGCGGGATCGTCTACGAGCAGTACGTC.

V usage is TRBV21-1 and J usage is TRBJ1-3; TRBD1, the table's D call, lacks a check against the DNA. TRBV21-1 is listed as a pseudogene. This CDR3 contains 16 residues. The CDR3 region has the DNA TGTGCCAGCAGCAAATGGGAACAGGGAAAAGGAAACACCATATATTTT. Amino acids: CASSKWEQGKGNTIYF.

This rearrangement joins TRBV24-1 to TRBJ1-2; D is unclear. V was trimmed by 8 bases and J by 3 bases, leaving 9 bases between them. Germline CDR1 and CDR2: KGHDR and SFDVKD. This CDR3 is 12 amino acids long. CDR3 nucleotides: TGTGCCACCACAGGCAGTTACTATGGCTACACCTTC. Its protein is CATTGSYYGYTF.

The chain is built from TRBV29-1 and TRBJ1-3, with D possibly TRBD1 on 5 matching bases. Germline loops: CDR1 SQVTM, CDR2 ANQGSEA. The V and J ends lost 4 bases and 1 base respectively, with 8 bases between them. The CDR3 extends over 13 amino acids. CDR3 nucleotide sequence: TGCAGCGTTGGGGGGGTATCTGGAAACACCATATATTTT. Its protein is CSVGGVSGNTIYF.

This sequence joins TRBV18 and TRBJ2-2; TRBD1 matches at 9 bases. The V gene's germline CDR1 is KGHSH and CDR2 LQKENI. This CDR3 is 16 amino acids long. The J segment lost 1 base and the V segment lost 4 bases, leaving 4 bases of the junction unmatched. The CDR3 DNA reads TGTGCCAGCTCACGAGGGACAGGGAAGAACACCGGGGAGCTGTTTTTT. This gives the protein CASSRGTGKNTGELFF. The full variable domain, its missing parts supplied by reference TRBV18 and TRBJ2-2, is NAGVMQNPRHLVRRRGQEARLRCSPMKGHSHVYWYRQLPEEGLKFMVYLQKENIIDESGMPKERFSAEFPKEGPSILRIQQVVRGDSAAYFCASSRGTGKNTGELFFGEGSRLTVL.

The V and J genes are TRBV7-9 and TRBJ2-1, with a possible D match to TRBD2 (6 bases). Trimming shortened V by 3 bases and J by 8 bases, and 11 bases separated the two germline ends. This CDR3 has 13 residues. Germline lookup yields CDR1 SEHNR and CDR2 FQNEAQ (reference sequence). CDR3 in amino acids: CASSFSSEDEQFF. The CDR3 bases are TGTGCCAGCAGCTTCTCTAGCGAGGATGAGCAGTTCTTC.

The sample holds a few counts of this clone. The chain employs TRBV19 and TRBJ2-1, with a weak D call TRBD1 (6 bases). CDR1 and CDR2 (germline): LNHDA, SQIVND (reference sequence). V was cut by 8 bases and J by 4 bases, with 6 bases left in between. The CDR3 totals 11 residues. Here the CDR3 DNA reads TGTGCCAGTGGGACATACAATGAGCAGTTCTTC. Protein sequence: CASGTYNEQFF. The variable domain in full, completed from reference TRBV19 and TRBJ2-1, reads DGGITQSPKYLFRKEGQNVTLSCEQNLNHDAMYWYRQDPGQGLRLIYYSQIVNDFQKGDIAEGYSVSREKKESFPLTVTSAQKNPTAFYLCASGTYNEQFFGPGTRLTVL.

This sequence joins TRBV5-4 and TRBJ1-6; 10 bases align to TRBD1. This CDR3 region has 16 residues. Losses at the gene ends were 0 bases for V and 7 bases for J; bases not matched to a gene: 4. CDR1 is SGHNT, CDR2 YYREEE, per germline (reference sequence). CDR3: CASSLGGGQGNSPLHF. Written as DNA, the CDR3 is TGTGCCAGCAGCTTGGGGGGGGGACAGGGGAATTCACCCCTCCACTTT.

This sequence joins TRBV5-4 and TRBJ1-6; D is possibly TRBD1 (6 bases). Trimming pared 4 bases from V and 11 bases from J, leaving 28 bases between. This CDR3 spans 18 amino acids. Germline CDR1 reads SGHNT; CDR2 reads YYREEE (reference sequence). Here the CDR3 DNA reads TGTGCCAGCAGCGGCGGGGGCAGGGAGTCGTCGCAGGGAGCACCCCTCCACTTT. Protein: CASSGGGRESSQGAPLHF.

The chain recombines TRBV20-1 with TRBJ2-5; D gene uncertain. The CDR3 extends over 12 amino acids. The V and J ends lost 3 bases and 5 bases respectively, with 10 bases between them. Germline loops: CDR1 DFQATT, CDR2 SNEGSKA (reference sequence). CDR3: CSASPGAETQYF. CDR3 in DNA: TGCAGTGCTAGTCCCGGTGCGGAGACCCAGTACTTC.

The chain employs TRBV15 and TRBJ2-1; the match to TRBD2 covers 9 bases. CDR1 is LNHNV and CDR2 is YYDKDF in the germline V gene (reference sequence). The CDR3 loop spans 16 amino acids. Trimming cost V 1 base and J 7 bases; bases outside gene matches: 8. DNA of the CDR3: TGTGCCACCAGCAGAGTGGGTAGCGGGAGCCAAAATGAGCAGTTCTTC. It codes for CATSRVGSGSQNEQFF.

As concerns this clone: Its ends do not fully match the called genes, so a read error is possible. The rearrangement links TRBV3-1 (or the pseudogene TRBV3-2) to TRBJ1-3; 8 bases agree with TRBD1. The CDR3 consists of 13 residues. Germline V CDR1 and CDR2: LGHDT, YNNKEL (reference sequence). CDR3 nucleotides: TGTGCCAGCAGCCAGACCAGACAGGGGATCCGCGTGTTT. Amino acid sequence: CASSQTRQGIRVF.

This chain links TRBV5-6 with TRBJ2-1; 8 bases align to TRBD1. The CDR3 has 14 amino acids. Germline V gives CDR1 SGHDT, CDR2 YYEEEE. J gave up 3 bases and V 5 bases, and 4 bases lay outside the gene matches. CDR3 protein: CASSWGQDYNEQFF. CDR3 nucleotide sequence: TGTGCCAGCAGTTGGGGACAGGACTACAATGAGCAGTTCTTC.

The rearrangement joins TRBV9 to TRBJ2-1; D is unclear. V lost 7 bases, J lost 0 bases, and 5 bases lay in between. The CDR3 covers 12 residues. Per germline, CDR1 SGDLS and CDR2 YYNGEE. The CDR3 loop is CASSGSYNEQFF. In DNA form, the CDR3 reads TGTGCCAGCTCGGGCTCCTACAATGAGCAGTTCTTC.

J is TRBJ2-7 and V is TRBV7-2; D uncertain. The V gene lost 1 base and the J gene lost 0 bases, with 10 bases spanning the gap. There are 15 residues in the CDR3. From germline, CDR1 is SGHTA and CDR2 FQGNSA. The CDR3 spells CASSLEAVSSYEQYF. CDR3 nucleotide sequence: TGTGCCAGCAGCTTAGAGGCGGTAAGCTCCTACGAGCAGTACTTC.

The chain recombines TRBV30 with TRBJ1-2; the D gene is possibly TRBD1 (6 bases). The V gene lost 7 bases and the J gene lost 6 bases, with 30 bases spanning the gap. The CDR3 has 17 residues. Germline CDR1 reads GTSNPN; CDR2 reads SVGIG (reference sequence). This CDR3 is CASSLGGRLSGRHGYTF. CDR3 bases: TGTGCCTCTTCACTCGGGGGGCGCTTAAGTGGTCGGCATGGCTACACCTTC.

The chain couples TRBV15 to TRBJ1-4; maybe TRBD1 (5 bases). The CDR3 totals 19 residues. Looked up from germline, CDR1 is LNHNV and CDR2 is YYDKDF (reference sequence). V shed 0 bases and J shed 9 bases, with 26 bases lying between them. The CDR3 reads CATSRDRRLHRPLVKKLFF. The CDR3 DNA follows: TGTGCCACCAGCAGAGATCGACGCCTCCACAGGCCTTTGGTGAAAAAACTGTTTTTT.

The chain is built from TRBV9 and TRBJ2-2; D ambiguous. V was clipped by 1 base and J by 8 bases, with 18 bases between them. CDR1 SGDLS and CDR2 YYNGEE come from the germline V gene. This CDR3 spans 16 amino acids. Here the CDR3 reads CASSVSNQASTGELFF. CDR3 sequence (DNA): TGTGCCAGCAGCGTATCAAATCAAGCCTCTACGGGGGAGCTGTTTTTT.

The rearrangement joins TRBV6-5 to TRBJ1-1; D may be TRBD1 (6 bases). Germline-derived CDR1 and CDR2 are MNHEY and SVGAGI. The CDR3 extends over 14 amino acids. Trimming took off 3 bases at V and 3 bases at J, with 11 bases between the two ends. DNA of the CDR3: TGTGCCAGCAGTTATCGACCAGGGGACACTGAAGCTTTCTTT. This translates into CASSYRPGDTEAFF.